Shown below are 10 T cell receptor beta chains from a single sample sequenced in a study of blood T cell repertoires in COVID-19. Assay: immunoSEQ multiplex PCR; the TCRdb copy retains only in-frame clones and omits some. This sample carries around 190,000 clones, 70% to 90% of them seen once, and the ten largest clones take 15% to 20%. The sequencing sample was made of peripheral blood. The receptor source for this set is a man aged 45-60 years with COVID-19, enrolled during active disease.

The CDR3 DNA follows: TGTGCCAGCAGTTTACCCACAGTGGGACTCTACGAGCAGTACTTC. This codes for CASSLPTVGLYEQYF. The V gene is TRBV28, the J gene TRBJ2-7, with a tentative D call TRBD2 (6 bases). From germline, CDR1 is MDHEN and CDR2 SYDVKM. The V and J ends lost 2 bases and 3 bases respectively, with 14 bases between them. The CDR3 is made up of 15 amino acids.

V and J are TRBV10-1 and TRBJ2-5; 9 positions agree with TRBD1. Germline V gene data show CDR1 as WNHNN and CDR2 as SYGVQD (reference sequence). J was trimmed by 7 bases and V by 4 bases; bases with no gene match: 1. The CDR3 sequence is 12 residues long. Written as DNA, the CDR3 is TGCGCCAGCAGTGCGGGACAGGGGACCCAGTACTTC. Protein: CASSAGQGTQYF.

This chain links TRBV6-6 with TRBJ1-5; no firm D call. V was cut by 0 bases and J by 5 bases, with 8 bases left in between. Germline lookup yields CDR1 MNHNY and CDR2 SVGAGI (reference sequence). This CDR3 comprises 14 residues. CDR3 nucleotides: TGTGCCAGCAGTTACTCTCGTCCAGATCAGCCCCAGCATTTT. As protein: CASSYSRPDQPQHF.

V gene TRBV24-1 combines with J gene TRBJ1-5; D uncertain. Deletions cut 8 bases from V and 2 bases from J, with 9 bases between. Per germline, CDR1 KGHDR and CDR2 SFDVKD. The CDR3 sequence is 13 residues long. This chain's CDR3 is CATNAGGNQPQHF. CDR3 nucleotides: TGTGCCACCAACGCGGGAGGCAATCAGCCCCAGCATTTT.

The chain uses TRBV5-1 and TRBJ1-3, with 7 bases lining up with TRBD1. V gave up 0 bases and J gave up 2 bases; unmatched junction bases: 5. The CDR3 extends over 16 amino acids. Germline-derived CDR1 and CDR2 are SGHRS and YFSETQ. The CDR3, as DNA: TGCGCCAGCAGCTTGGGGGAGACAGGGCCTGGAAACACCATATATTTT. It specifies CASSLGETGPGNTIYF.

The DNA for the CDR3 is TGTGCCAGCAGCTTAAGGATAGCGGGAGGCGTCTCCTACGAGCAGTACTTC. Translation: CASSLRIAGGVSYEQYF. This chain joins TRBV11-2 and TRBJ2-7; TRBD2 matches at 10 bases. The germline gives CDR1 SGHAT, CDR2 FQNNGV. CDR3 length equals 17 residues. Trimming cost V 2 bases and J 0 bases; bases outside gene matches: 7.

The chain recombines TRBV7-2 with TRBJ2-3; TRBD1 might be the D (6 bases). V lost 2 bases, J lost 3 bases, and 9 bases lay in between. The CDR3 runs to 14 residues. CDR1 and CDR2 (germline): SGHTA, FQGNSA. DNA for the CDR3: TGTGCCAGCAGCTTATTCCAGGGGACAGATACGCAGTATTTT. Encoded protein: CASSLFQGTDTQYF.

The chain joins TRBV19 to TRBJ2-1; tentative D call: TRBD2 (5 bases). Trimming removed 8 bases at V and 7 bases at J, with 21 bases between. Germline CDR1 LNHDA, CDR2 SQIVND (reference sequence). The CDR3 consists of 15 residues. The CDR3: CASANRQRQRNEQFF. As DNA, the CDR3 is TGTGCCAGTGCCAATCGCCAGCGGCAGCGGAATGAGCAGTTCTTC.

The J gene is TRBJ2-7, the V gene TRBV6-2 or TRBV6-3; D ambiguous. V lost 3 bases and J 0 bases, leaving 9 bases between the germline ends. This CDR3 is built from 14 residues. CDR1 and CDR2 (germline): MNHEY, SVGEGT. This CDR3 is CASSYTSSSYEQYF. As DNA, the CDR3 is TGTGCCAGCAGTTATACGTCTAGCTCCTACGAGCAGTACTTC.

The chain couples TRBV7-9 to TRBJ1-5; D is unclear. V was clipped by 3 bases and J by 7 bases, with 13 bases between them. The germline gives CDR1 SEHNR, CDR2 FQNEAQ (reference sequence). The CDR3 length is 14 residues. The CDR3 nucleotides are TGTGCCAGCAGCTTCTCGGGAGGCGGGCAGCCCCAGCATTTT. This translates into CASSFSGGGQPQHF.